Following are 5 T cell receptor beta chains from one sample sequenced in a study of T cell responses to AZD1222 COVID-19 vaccine. The data were produced by immunoSEQ multiplex PCR, yet TCRdb's version contains in-frame clones alone and is incomplete. The sample shows more than 150,000 clones, 90% to 95% of them seen only once. The material sequenced was peripheral blood, taken 28 days after the second AZD1222 dose. These receptors were taken from an adult who received the AZD1222 COVID-19 vaccine.

V gene TRBV6-5 combines with J gene TRBJ1-5, with TRBD1 matching 8 bases. V dropped 11 bases and J dropped 2; count of bases not matched to a gene: 8. The CDR3 loop spans 14 amino acids. Looked up from germline, CDR1 is MNHEY and CDR2 is SVGAGI. CDR3 DNA: TGTGCCGTTAGCAGGGGGCTAGGCAATCAGCCCCAGCATTTT. It encodes CAVSRGLGNQPQHF.

The rearrangement links TRBV6-2 or TRBV6-3 to TRBJ2-3, with D maybe TRBD2 (6 bases). This CDR3 comprises 16 residues. Per the germline V gene, CDR1 is MNHEY and CDR2 is SVGEGT. V was cut by 4 bases and J by 0 bases, with 14 bases left in between. CDR3 nucleotide sequence: TGTGCCAGCAGTTCCGGGAGACCCCAGAGCACAGATACGCAGTATTTT. The encoded protein is CASSSGRPQSTDTQYF.

The chain uses TRBV30 and TRBJ1-2, with 7 positions matching TRBD1. The V gene's germline CDR1 is GTSNPN and CDR2 SVGIG (reference sequence). V was clipped by 2 bases and J by 1 base; unmatched bases: 13. The CDR3 totals 17 residues. The CDR3 DNA reads as TGTGCCTGGAGTTATACCAGAACGGGACAGTATAACTATGGCTACACCTTC. It codes for CAWSYTRTGQYNYGYTF.

CDR3: CASSDLLGDYGYTF. CDR3 nucleotides: TGTGCCAGCAGTGATCTACTTGGCGACTATGGCTACACCTTC. J is TRBJ1-2 and V is TRBV2; D unresolved. V was shortened by 3 bases and J by 3 bases, with 11 bases between the two germline ends. Germline V CDR1 and CDR2: SNHLY, FYNNEI. CDR3 length: 14 amino acids.

The chain employs TRBV5-8 and TRBJ2-1; no definite D call. V was pared by 1 base and J by 4 bases, with 12 bases between. The V gene's germline CDR1 is SGHTS and CDR2 YDEGEE. This CDR3 contains 15 residues. The CDR3 here is CASSLRPAPYNEQFF. DNA for the CDR3: TGTGCCAGCAGCTTGAGACCAGCGCCTTACAATGAGCAGTTCTTC.